This TCR beta chain was sequenced for a study of T-cell memory formation after mild COVID-19. Across the whole study: The study found TCR clusters largely donor specific.

V was clipped by 4 bases and J by 11 bases, with 11 bases between them. This CDR3 region has 11 residues. The germline gives CDR1 SEHNR, CDR2 FQNEAQ (reference sequence). 5'RACE primed at constant segments yielded TCR alpha and TCR beta cDNA libraries bearing sample barcodes and UMIs. From the 5' RACE reads, TCRdb called clonotypes with MiXCR, one entry per CDR3 protein. The table shows 350,000 to 500,000 distinct CDR3 sequences, with 20% to 30% occurring only once. Regarding this clonotype: Its antigen is still unknown.

General study findings and limits: Several responding clones turned up in pre-infection memory, indicating that cross-reactive memory may have taken part.

Input material: PBMCs or a T cell subset sorted from them (not recorded which). This chain uses TRBV7-9 with TRBJ1-1; D gene uncertain. The TCR originated in an adult woman who had mild COVID-19 (a few samples of this study predate the infection). Cell type and time point are not known. CDR3 region: CASSSGGWAFF. CDR3 in DNA: TGTGCCAGCAGCTCCGGAGGGTGGGCTTTCTTT.